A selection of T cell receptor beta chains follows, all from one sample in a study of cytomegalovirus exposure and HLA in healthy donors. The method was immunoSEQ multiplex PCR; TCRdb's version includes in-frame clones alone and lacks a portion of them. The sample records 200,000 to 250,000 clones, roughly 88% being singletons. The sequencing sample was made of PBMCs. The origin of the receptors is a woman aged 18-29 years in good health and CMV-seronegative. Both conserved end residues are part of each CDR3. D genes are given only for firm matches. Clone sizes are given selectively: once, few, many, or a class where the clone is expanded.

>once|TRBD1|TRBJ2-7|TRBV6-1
TGTGCCAGCAGGATACAGGGGGTAAGGGAGCAGTACTTC
CASRIQGVREQYF
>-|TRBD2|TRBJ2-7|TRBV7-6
TGTGCCAGCAGCTTATCCGGGGGGGACGAGGGCTACGAGCAGTACTTC
CASSLSGGDEGYEQYF
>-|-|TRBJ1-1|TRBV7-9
TGTGCCAGCAGCTTCCTCGGGTTTCTAGACACTGAAGCTTTCTTT
CASSFLGFLDTEAFF
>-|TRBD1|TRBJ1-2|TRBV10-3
TGTGCCAGCTCGGGACAGACTAGTGTCTATGGCTACACCTTC
CASSGQTSVYGYTF
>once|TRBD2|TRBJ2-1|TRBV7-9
TGTGCCAGCAGGTGGGCTAGCGGGCTCTACAATGAGCAGTTCTTC
CASRWASGLYNEQFF
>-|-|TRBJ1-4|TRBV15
TGTGCCACCAGCAGAGTTCAGGGAACCATTGAAAAACTGTTTTTT
CATSRVQGTIEKLFF
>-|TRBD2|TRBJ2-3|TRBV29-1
TGCAGCGTTGGGACTAGCGGGAGGTTGGATACGCAGTATTTT
CSVGTSGRLDTQYF
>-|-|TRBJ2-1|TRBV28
TGTGCCAGCTCAGAATGGACAGACGACAATGAGCAGTTCTTC
CASSEWTDDNEQFF
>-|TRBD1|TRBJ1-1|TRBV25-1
TGTGCCAGCAGTAGAGGGACAGGGGGAACTTTCTTT
CASSRGTGGTFF
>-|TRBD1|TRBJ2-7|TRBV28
TGTGCCAGCAGGTTATACAGGGGCCCCTACGAGCAGTACTTC
CASRLYRGPYEQYF
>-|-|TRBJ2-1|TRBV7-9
TGTGCCAGCAGCTCTACTAGCAATGAGCAGTTCTTC
CASSSTSNEQFF
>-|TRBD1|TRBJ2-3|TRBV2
TGTGCCAGCAGTTCACAGGGGATAGATACGCAGTATTTT
CASSSQGIDTQYF
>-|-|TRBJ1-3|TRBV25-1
TGTGCCAGCACCCTAGTGGGGAGCTCTGGAAACACCATATATTTT
CASTLVGSSGNTIYF
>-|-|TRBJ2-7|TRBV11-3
TGTGCCAGCAGCTCCGGGTTCTCCGAGCAGTACTTC
CASSSGFSEQYF
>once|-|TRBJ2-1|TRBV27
TGTGCCAGCTGCGCTAGGAGCTCCTACAATGAGCAGTTCTTC
CASCARSSYNEQFF
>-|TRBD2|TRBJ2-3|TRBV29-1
TGCAGCGTGGGAATAGCGGGGGGATTCACAGATACGCAGTATTTT
CSVGIAGGFTDTQYF
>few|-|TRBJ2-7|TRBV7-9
TGTGCCAGCAGCTTCATGGCGGGCCTTGCCGAGCAGTACTTC
CASSFMAGLAEQYF
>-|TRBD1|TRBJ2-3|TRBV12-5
TGTGCTAGTGGTTTGGGGACAGGGGACACAGATACGCAGTATTTT
CASGLGTGDTDTQYF
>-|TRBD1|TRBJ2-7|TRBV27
TGTGCCAGCAGTTTAAGGGACAGCTACGAGCAGTACTTC
CASSLRDSYEQYF
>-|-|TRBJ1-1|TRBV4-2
TGTGCCAGCAGCCAAGGGCAGATCACTGAAGCTTTCTTT
CASSQGQITEAFF
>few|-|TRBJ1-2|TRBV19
TGTGCCAGTAGTACTCGGACAGTTGATGGCTACACCTTC
CASSTRTVDGYTF
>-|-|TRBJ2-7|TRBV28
TGTGCCAGCAGTTTCCCCTACCGTCTGGGGAGATACGAGCAGTACTTC
CASSFPYRLGRYEQYF
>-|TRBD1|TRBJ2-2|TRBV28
TGTGCCAGCGGGAGCGGACAGGTCAACACCGGGGAGCTGTTTTTT
CASGSGQVNTGELFF
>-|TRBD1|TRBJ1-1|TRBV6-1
TGTGCCAGCAGTGGACTGACAGGGGGATACTCTGAAGCTTTCTTT
CASSGLTGGYSEAFF
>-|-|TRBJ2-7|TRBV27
TGTGCCAGCAGCCCACGGGACAAAAGATACGAGCAGTACTTC
CASSPRDKRYEQYF
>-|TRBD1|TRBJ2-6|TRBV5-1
TGCGCCAGCAGCTTGGAGGGGACAGGCTCTACTGGGGCCAACGTCCTGACTTTC
CASSLEGTGSTGANVLTF
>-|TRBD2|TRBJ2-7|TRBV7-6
TGTGCCAGCAGCCTAGAGACTAGCGGCTCCTACGAGCAGTACTTC
CASSLETSGSYEQYF
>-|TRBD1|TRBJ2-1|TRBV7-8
TGTGCCAGCAGCGATAGGACAGGGAGGAATGAGCAGTTCTTC
CASSDRTGRNEQFF
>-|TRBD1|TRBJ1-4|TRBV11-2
TGTGCCAGCAGCCCTCAGGGACAGATTGAAAAACTGTTTTTT
CASSPQGQIEKLFF
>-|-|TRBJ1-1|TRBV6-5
TGTGCCAGCACTCGGAACACTGAAGCTTTCTTT
CASTRNTEAFF
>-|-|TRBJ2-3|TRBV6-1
TGTGCCAGCGAGGACACCACAGATACGCAGTATTTT
CASEDTTDTQYF
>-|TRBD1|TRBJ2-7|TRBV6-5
TGTGCCAGCAGACTCGACAGGGGGCCTACCGAGCAGTACTTC
CASRLDRGPTEQYF
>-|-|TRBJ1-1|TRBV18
TGTGCCAGCTCCTACTCTACCGATTTGAACACTGAAGCTTTCTTT
CASSYSTDLNTEAFF
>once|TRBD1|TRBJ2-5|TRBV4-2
TGTGCCAGCAGCCAAACAGGGGGAGAGACCCAGTACTTC
CASSQTGGETQYF
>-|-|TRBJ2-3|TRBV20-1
TGCAGTGTGGGGGCGGGAGATACGCAGTATTTT
CSVGAGDTQYF
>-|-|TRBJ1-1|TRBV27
TGTGCCAGCAGGAGAGAGAATGAAGCTTTCTTT
CASRRENEAFF
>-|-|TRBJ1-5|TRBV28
TGTGCCAGCAGTTCAGATTACAATCAGCCCCAGCATTTT
CASSSDYNQPQHF
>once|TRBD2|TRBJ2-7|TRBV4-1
TGCGCCAGCAGCCCCGGACTAGCGGGAGACGAGCAGTACTTC
CASSPGLAGDEQYF
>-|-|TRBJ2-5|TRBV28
TGTGCCAGCACCCCTGGTGTAGCCCCGGGTTTCGAGACCCAGTACTTC
CASTPGVAPGFETQYF
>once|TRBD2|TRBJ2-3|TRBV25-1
TGTGCCAGCAGTGAAGGGCGGCTAGCGGGCCGCACAGATACGCAGTATTTT
CASSEGRLAGRTDTQYF
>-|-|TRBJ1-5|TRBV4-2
TGTGCCAGCAGGCGCGGCGACGCCCTCAATCAGCCCCAGCATTTT
CASRRGDALNQPQHF
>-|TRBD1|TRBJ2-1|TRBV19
TGTGCCACGGGGGACAGGACTGGGGATGAGCAGTTCTTC
CATGDRTGDEQFF
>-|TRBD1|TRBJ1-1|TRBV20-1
TGCAGTGCTACACCGGGACAGCAAGCTTTCTTT
CSATPGQQAFF
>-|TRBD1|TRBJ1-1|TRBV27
TGTGCCAGCAGATTAACAGGACAGGTGAGGACTGAAGCTTTCTTT
CASRLTGQVRTEAFF
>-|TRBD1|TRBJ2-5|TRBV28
TGTGCCAGCAGTTTATCCCGGACAGGGGGAGGAGAGACCCAGTACTTC
CASSLSRTGGGETQYF
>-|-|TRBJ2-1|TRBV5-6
TGTGCCAGCAGCGCCGTAACTAGGAACAATGAGCAGTTCTTC
CASSAVTRNNEQFF
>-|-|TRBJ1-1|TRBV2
TGTGCCAGCAGTGGGCAGGGGATGACTGAAGCTTTCTTT
CASSGQGMTEAFF
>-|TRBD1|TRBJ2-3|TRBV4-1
TGCGCCAGCAGCCCGAGACAGGGAGTAACAGATACGCAGTATTTT
CASSPRQGVTDTQYF
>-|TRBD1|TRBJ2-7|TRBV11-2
TGTGCCAGCAGCTTAGAGACAGGGGGCTGGTACGAGCAGTACTTC
CASSLETGGWYEQYF
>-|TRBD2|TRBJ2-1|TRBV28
TGTGCCAGCAGTTCCTTTGGTAGCGGGAGGGCCGGCAATGAGCAGTTCTTC
CASSSFGSGRAGNEQFF
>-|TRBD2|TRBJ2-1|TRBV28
TGTGCCAGCAGAACTAGCGGGCCAGGCAATGAGCAGTTCTTC
CASRTSGPGNEQFF
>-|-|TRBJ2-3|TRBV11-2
TGTGCCAGCAGCCTCTCAGTCCAATTGGGCACAGATACGCAGTATTTT
CASSLSVQLGTDTQYF
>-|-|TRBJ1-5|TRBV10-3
TGTGCCATCAGTGGGGGGGGGCCCTATAGCAATCAGCCCCAGCATTTT
CAISGGGPYSNQPQHF
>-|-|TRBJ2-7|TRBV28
TGTGCCAGCAGTCAACCTAACTACGAGCAGTACTTC
CASSQPNYEQYF
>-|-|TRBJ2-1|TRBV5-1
TGCGCCAGCAGGTCCGACTTAGACTCCTACAATGAGCAGTTCTTC
CASRSDLDSYNEQFF